The rows below give T cell receptor beta chains drawn from one sample of a study of blood T cell repertoires in COVID-19. Using immunoSEQ multiplex PCR, the repertoire was profiled, and TCRdb retains in-frame clones only, with some absent. In the table there are some 330,000 clones, more than 75% of which are singletons. Sequenced material: peripheral blood. These receptors all stem from a woman between 45 and 65 years old with active or convalescent COVID-19. Each CDR3 is given with its conserved first and last residue. Each record gives: D gene, V gene, J gene, clone size, CDR3 DNA, CDR3 protein. The D gene is left open where the match is weak. Only part of the rows carry a size: once, few, many, or a class if the clone is expanded.

d_gene: TRBD2
v_gene: TRBV4-1
j_gene: TRBJ2-7
abundance: NA
CDR3nt: TGCGCCAGCAGCCTCTCCCCGGGACTAGCGGGAGCCGAGCAGTACTTC
CDR3aa: CASSLSPGLAGAEQYF

d_gene: TRBD2
v_gene: TRBV25-1
j_gene: TRBJ2-3
abundance: NA
CDR3nt: TGTGCCAGCAGTGAAGGGAGACTAGCGGGGACAGATACGCAGTATTTT
CDR3aa: CASSEGRLAGTDTQYF

d_gene: TRBD1
v_gene: TRBV5-1
j_gene: TRBJ1-4
abundance: NA
CDR3nt: TGCGCCATCACGACAGGGCAGCGGCATGAAAAACTGTTTTTT
CDR3aa: CAITTGQRHEKLFF

d_gene: NA
v_gene: TRBV6-5
j_gene: TRBJ1-2
abundance: NA
CDR3nt: TGTGCCAGCAGTTCCTTATCGGATAGACTCTATGGCTACACCTTC
CDR3aa: CASSSLSDRLYGYTF

d_gene: NA
v_gene: TRBV4-1
j_gene: TRBJ2-4
abundance: NA
CDR3nt: TGCGCCAGCAGCCAAGATAAGGGAGGTGGGAACATTCAGTACTTC
CDR3aa: CASSQDKGGGNIQYF

d_gene: TRBD1
v_gene: TRBV6-5
j_gene: TRBJ1-5
abundance: NA
CDR3nt: TGTGCCAGCAAACCCAGGGGGCCGGGGGATCAGCCCCAGCATTTT
CDR3aa: CASKPRGPGDQPQHF

d_gene: TRBD2
v_gene: TRBV14
j_gene: TRBJ2-1
abundance: NA
CDR3nt: TGTGCCAGCAGCCAAGAAGCGGGAGTTACCAATGAGCAGTTCTTC
CDR3aa: CASSQEAGVTNEQFF

d_gene: TRBD2
v_gene: TRBV28
j_gene: TRBJ2-1
abundance: NA
CDR3nt: TGTGCCAGCAGTTTATCGTCTAGCGGGGTGTTAGATGAGCAGTTCTTC
CDR3aa: CASSLSSSGVLDEQFF

d_gene: NA
v_gene: TRBV12-3/TRBV12-4
j_gene: TRBJ2-7
abundance: NA
CDR3nt: TGTGCCAGCACTTATGAGCCCTACGAGCAGTACTTC
CDR3aa: CASTYEPYEQYF

d_gene: NA
v_gene: TRBV25-1
j_gene: TRBJ1-4
abundance: NA
CDR3nt: TGTGCCAGCAGTTCGACTGGGGAAAAACTGTTTTTT
CDR3aa: CASSSTGEKLFF

d_gene: NA
v_gene: TRBV6-5
j_gene: TRBJ2-6
abundance: once
CDR3nt: TGTGCCAGCAGCCGCGGGGGCGCTGGGGCCAACGTCCTGACTTTC
CDR3aa: CASSRGGAGANVLTF

d_gene: NA
v_gene: TRBV2
j_gene: TRBJ1-2
abundance: NA
CDR3nt: TGTGCCAGCAGTGAAGGGGGGACACGCTATGGCTACACCTTC
CDR3aa: CASSEGGTRYGYTF

d_gene: TRBD2
v_gene: TRBV25-1
j_gene: TRBJ2-1
abundance: NA
CDR3nt: TGTGCCAGCAGTGGGGAGGGCCATTCCTACAATGAGCAGTTCTTC
CDR3aa: CASSGEGHSYNEQFF

d_gene: TRBD2
v_gene: TRBV18
j_gene: TRBJ2-3
abundance: few
CDR3nt: TGTGCCAGCTCACCTTCGGGACTAGCGGGAGATACGCAGTATTTT
CDR3aa: CASSPSGLAGDTQYF

d_gene: TRBD2
v_gene: TRBV15
j_gene: TRBJ2-5
abundance: NA
CDR3nt: TGTGCCACCAGCGGACTAGCGGGAGTGGAGACCCAGTACTTC
CDR3aa: CATSGLAGVETQYF

d_gene: NA
v_gene: TRBV9
j_gene: TRBJ1-5
abundance: once
CDR3nt: TGTGCCAGCAGCGTAGAGGCAGGGGTCGGTCAGCCCCAGCATTTT
CDR3aa: CASSVEAGVGQPQHF